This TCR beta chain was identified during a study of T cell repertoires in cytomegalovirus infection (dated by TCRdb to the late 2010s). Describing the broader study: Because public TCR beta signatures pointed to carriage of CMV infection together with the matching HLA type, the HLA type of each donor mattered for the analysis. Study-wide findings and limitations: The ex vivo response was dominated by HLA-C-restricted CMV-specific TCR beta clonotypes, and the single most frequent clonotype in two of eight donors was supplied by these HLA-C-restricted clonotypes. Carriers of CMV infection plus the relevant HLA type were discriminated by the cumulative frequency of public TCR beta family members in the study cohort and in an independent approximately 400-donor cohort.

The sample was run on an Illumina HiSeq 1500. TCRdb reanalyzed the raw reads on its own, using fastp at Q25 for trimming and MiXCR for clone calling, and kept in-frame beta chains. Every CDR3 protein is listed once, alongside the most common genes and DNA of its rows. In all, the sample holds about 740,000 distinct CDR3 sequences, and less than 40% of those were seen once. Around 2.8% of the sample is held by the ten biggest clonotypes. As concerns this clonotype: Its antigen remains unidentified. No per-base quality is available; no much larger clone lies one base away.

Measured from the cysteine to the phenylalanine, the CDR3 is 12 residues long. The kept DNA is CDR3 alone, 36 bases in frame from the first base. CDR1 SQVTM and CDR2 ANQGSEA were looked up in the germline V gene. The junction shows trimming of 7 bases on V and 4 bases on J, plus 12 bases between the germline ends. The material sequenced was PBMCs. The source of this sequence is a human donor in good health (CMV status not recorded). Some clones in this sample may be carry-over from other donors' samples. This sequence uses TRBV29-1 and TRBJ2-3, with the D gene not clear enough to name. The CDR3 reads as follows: CSGVAGPDTQYF. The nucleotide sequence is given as TGCAGCGGCGTTGCCGGGCCAGATACGCAGTATTTT.